One sample yielded the 20 T cell receptor beta chains listed below, sequenced in a study of response to subunit inactivated influenza vaccine. TCRdb re-derived calls from the RT-PCR reads in MiXCR, one entry per CDR3 protein. The sample carries almost 600,000 distinct CDR3 sequences, approximately 14% recorded once. The sample in question was PBMCs from blood, obtained approximately 12 days after vaccination. The receptors were sampled from a man aged 50 or older who received an inactivated influenza vaccine.

The chain carries TRBV6-5 and TRBJ2-7, with D possibly called TRBD1 or TRBD2 (5 bases each). The CDR3 length is 13 residues. V lost 2 bases and J lost 6, with 11 bases in between. CDR1 MNHEY and CDR2 SVGAGI come from the germline V gene. The CDR3 region is CASSYRGRGEQYF. CDR3 bases: TGTGCCAGCAGTTACAGGGGACGGGGCGAGCAGTACTTC.

Concerning this clonotype itself: A read error may account for a junction end that differs from germline. V is TRBV6-5 and J is TRBJ2-2; no definite D call. The CDR3 loop spans 14 amino acids. From germline, CDR1 is MNHEY and CDR2 SVGAGI. For the CDR3, the DNA is TGTGCCAGCAGATACTCTTTCGACACCGGGGAGCTGTTTTTT. It specifies CASRYSFDTGELFF.

This clonotype has ten or more counts. The chain's CDR3 is CASKGQGANTEAFF. CDR3 nucleotides: TGTGCCAGCAAAGGACAGGGAGCGAACACTGAAGCTTTCTTT. V usage is TRBV12-3 or TRBV12-4 and J usage is TRBJ1-1; 8 bases are a match to TRBD1. The CDR3 spans 14 residues. V lost 7 bases and J lost 1; bases outside the gene matches: 5.

The rearrangement links TRBV20-1 to TRBJ2-2; D remains unclear. The V end lost 6 bases, the J end lost 3 bases, and 11 bases lay between the germline ends. In germline, CDR1 is DFQATT, CDR2 SNEGSKA (reference sequence). This CDR3 has 13 residues. CDR3 residues: CSAKGLYTGELFF. DNA for the CDR3: TGCAGTGCCAAAGGCCTTTACACCGGGGAGCTGTTTTTT.

This clonotype came up a few times. The junction departs from the called germline gene at one end, perhaps through a read error. The chain combines TRBV24-1 with TRBJ2-7; TRBD2 matches 8 bases. CDR1 KGHDR and CDR2 SFDVKD come from the germline V gene. This CDR3 region has 13 residues. DNA of the CDR3: TGCGCCACCAGTGGCAGCGGGAGCTACGAGCAGTACTTC. It specifies CATSGSGSYEQYF.

This clonotype was observed at least ten times. The chain carries TRBV27 and TRBJ2-1, with 7 bases matching TRBD2. CDR1 MNHEY and CDR2 SMNVEV come from the germline V gene (reference sequence). The junction had 8 bases not matched to a gene; V was cut back by 1 base and J by 5 bases. The CDR3 is 16 residues long. CDR3 in amino acids: CASSLLVGRSHNEQFF. The CDR3 nucleotides are TGTGCCAGCAGTTTATTGGTCGGGAGGTCCCACAATGAGCAGTTCTTC.

This clonotype was counted many times. The chain uses TRBV5-1 and TRBJ2-5; a weak D match, TRBD2 (5 bases). The CDR3 has 16 amino acids. The V and J ends lost 0 bases and 4 bases respectively, with 16 bases between them. Germline V gives CDR1 SGHRS, CDR2 YFSETQ. The CDR3 loop is CASSLVGSGIAETQYF. In DNA, the CDR3 is TGCGCCAGCAGCTTGGTAGGATCGGGAATAGCAGAGACCCAGTACTTC. Combining the CDR3 with reference TRBV5-1 and TRBJ2-5 gives the whole variable domain KAGVTQTPRYLIKTRGQQVTLSCSPISGHRSVSWYQQTPGQGLQFLFEYFSETQRNKGNFPGRFSGRQFSNSRSEMNVSTLELGDSALYLCASSLVGSGIAETQYFGPGTRLLVL.

This clonotype was seen repeatedly, ten times or more. The V and J genes are TRBV4-3 and TRBJ2-1; 12 nucleotides match TRBD2. CDR3 length: 17 residues. From germline, CDR1 is LGHNA and CDR2 YSLEER. The V and J ends lost 3 bases and 2 bases, in that order; junction bases with no gene match: 5. The chain's CDR3 is CASSHPTSGGPYNEQFF. The CDR3 coding sequence is TGCGCCAGCAGCCATCCGACTAGCGGGGGACCCTACAATGAGCAGTTCTTC.

This clonotype turned up a few times. V and J are TRBV28 and TRBJ1-4; the D is unclear. The CDR3 extends over 14 amino acids. The germline V gene encodes CDR1 MDHEN and CDR2 SYDVKM. V was clipped by 6 bases and J by 5 bases, with 13 bases between them. The CDR3 loop reads CASRWRTTNEKLFF. The CDR3 DNA is TGTGCCAGCAGGTGGAGGACCACAAATGAAAAACTGTTTTTT.

This clonotype has a count of ten or more. This chain joins TRBV29-1 and TRBJ1-2; D not certain. With 8 bases removed from V and 4 bases from J, the gap between germline ends came to 20 bases. The CDR3 has 14 residues. The germline V gene encodes CDR1 SQVTM and CDR2 ANQGSEA. The CDR3 DNA reads as TGCAGCCTTGCAATGGCCAGCGGAACCTATGGCTACACCTTC. This codes for CSLAMASGTYGYTF.

This clonotype was picked up a small number of times. The J gene is TRBJ2-3, the V gene TRBV12-3 or TRBV12-4; maybe TRBD2 (7 bases). The V end lost 10 bases, the J end lost 8 bases, and 19 bases lay between the germline ends. This CDR3 contains 13 residues. The CDR3 coding sequence is TGTGCCACCCAAAAGGGGGGGATTAGTACGCAGTATTTT. Translated: CATQKGGISTQYF.

V usage is TRBV18 and J usage is TRBJ2-3, with unresolved D. Germline V gives CDR1 KGHSH, CDR2 LQKENI. Trimming removed 3 bases at V and 2 bases at J, with 9 bases between. The CDR3 contains 14 residues. Here the CDR3 reads CASSPLPDTDTQYF. CDR3 bases: TGTGCCAGCTCACCCCTCCCCGACACAGATACGCAGTATTTT.

This CDR3 reads CASSDPGQGKTEAFF. CDR3 DNA sequence: TGTGCCAGCAGTGACCCGGGACAGGGCAAGACTGAAGCTTTCTTT. V usage is TRBV2 and J usage is TRBJ1-1; 9 nucleotides match TRBD1. J was trimmed by 5 bases and V by 3 bases; bases with no gene match: 7. Germline V gene lookup returns CDR1 SNHLY and CDR2 FYNNEI. The CDR3 has 15 residues.

This clonotype has ten or more counts. This chain links TRBV3-1 with TRBJ2-3; D not certain. V shed 4 bases and J shed 0 bases, with 5 bases lying between them. The CDR3 is 13 residues long. Germline V gene sequence: CDR1 LGHDT, CDR2 YNNKEL (reference sequence). The CDR3 is CASSRLSTDTQYF. The CDR3 nucleotides read TGTGCCAGCAGCCGACTGAGCACAGATACGCAGTATTTT.

The chain links TRBV29-1 to TRBJ2-1, with 10 bases fitting TRBD2. This CDR3 contains 13 residues. CDR1 and CDR2 (germline): SQVTM, ANQGSEA. With 6 bases clipped from V and 8 bases from J, the junction kept 7 bases outside the gene matches. CDR3 coding DNA: TGCAGCGTGAGCGGGAGGGCCGTGGATGAGCAGTTCTTC. Its protein product is CSVSGRAVDEQFF.

The chain joins TRBV12-3 or TRBV12-4 to TRBJ2-5; D is uncertain. V gave up 5 bases and J gave up 1 base, with 17 bases separating them. The CDR3 extends over 16 amino acids. In DNA, the CDR3 is TGTGCCAGCAGTCAAAACAGAGCCCTCGTCCAAGAGACCCAGTACTTC. This sequence encodes CASSQNRALVQETQYF.

This clonotype has ten or more counts. The gene calls are TRBV19 and TRBJ2-1, with 8 nucleotides matching TRBD2. From germline, CDR1 is LNHDA and CDR2 SQIVND (reference sequence). J was trimmed by 8 bases and V by 7 bases; bases with no gene match: 7. The CDR3 length is 13 residues. CDR3 region: CASKSGSRDEQFF. In DNA, the CDR3 is TGTGCCAGTAAGAGCGGGAGTAGGGATGAGCAGTTCTTC.

The chain joins TRBV6-2 or TRBV6-3 to TRBJ2-5, with a weak D call TRBD2 (5 bases). The ends were cut back, 7 bases at V and 2 bases at J, with 11 bases in the middle. This CDR3 spans 13 amino acids. Germline V CDR1 and CDR2: MNHEY, SVGEGT. CDR3 DNA: TGTGCCAGCAAGTCACTAGGGCAAGAGACCCAGTACTTC. Translated, it gives CASKSLGQETQYF.

This clonotype was found many times. The V gene is TRBV7-2, the J gene TRBJ1-2, with a weak D call TRBD1 (5 bases). Germline-derived CDR1 and CDR2 are SGHTA and FQGNSA. V was shortened by 4 bases and J by 8 bases, with 23 bases between the two germline ends. CDR3 size: 16 residues. This chain's CDR3 is CASSSSSVTGVGGYTF. The CDR3 coding sequence is TGTGCCAGCAGCTCCTCGAGTGTGACGGGGGTCGGCGGCTACACCTTC.

The V gene is TRBV28, the J gene TRBJ2-3, with D maybe TRBD2 (5 bases). The CDR3 is 14 amino acids. Trimming removed 5 bases from V and 6 bases from J, with 15 bases in between. The V gene's germline CDR1 is MDHEN and CDR2 SYDVKM. For the CDR3, the DNA is TGTGCCAGCAGTCCGAGGCAGAGGAGGGATACGCAGTATTTT. It specifies CASSPRQRRDTQYF.